The following is a TCR beta chain sequence with its context. The V end lost 5 bases, the J end lost 2 bases, and 19 bases lay between the germline ends. Germline CDR1 and CDR2: MNHEY and SMNVEV (reference sequence). There are 16 residues in the CDR3. This entry belongs to a study of response to subunit inactivated influenza vaccine. Via MiXCR, TCRdb re-called the RT-PCR reads, giving one row per CDR3 protein. The sample shows under 850,000 distinct CDR3 sequences, approximately 17% of them seen only once. This receptor was taken from a man aged 45-65 years who received an inactivated influenza vaccine. The chain couples TRBV27 to TRBJ2-7; a possible D gene is TRBD1 (7 bases). The sample in question was PBMCs from blood, obtained less than 6 days after vaccination. The CDR3 DNA reads TGTGCCAGCAGTCATTCAGGGGGGAAGAGCGCCTACGAGCAGTACTTC. Protein product: CASSHSGGKSAYEQYF.